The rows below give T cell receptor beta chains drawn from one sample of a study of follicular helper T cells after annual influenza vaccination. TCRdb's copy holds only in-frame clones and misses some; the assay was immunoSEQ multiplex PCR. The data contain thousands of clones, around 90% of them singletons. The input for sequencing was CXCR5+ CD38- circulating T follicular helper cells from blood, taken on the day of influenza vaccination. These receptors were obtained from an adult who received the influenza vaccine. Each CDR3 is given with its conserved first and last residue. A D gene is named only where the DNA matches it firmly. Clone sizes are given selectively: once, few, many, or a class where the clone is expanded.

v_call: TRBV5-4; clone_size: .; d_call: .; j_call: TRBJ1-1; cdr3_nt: TGTGCCAGCAGCTTGGACCCGGGTGAGAACACTGAAGCTTTCTTT; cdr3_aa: CASSLDPGENTEAFF
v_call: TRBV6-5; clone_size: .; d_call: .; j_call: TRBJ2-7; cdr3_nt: TGTGCCAGCAGTTACCTGGACGAGCAGTACTTC; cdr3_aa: CASSYLDEQYF
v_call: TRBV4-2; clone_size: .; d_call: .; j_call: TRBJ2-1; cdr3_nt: TGTGCCAGCAGCCACTCCGGGACATCACAAAATGAGCAGTTCTTC; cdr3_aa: CASSHSGTSQNEQFF
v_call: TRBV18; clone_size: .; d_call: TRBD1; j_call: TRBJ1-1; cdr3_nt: TGTGCCAGCTCACTACTCCCTCTGACAGGGCTGAACACTGAAGCTTTCTTT; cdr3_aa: CASSLLPLTGLNTEAFF
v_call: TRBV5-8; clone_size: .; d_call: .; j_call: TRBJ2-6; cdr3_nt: TGTGCCAGCAGCCGGACGGAGACCTCTGGGGCCAACGTCCTGACTTTC; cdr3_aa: CASSRTETSGANVLTF
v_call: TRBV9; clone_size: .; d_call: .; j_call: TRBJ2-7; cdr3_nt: TGTGCCAGCAGCGTAGCTCCCGGGACCCAATACGAGCAGTACTTC; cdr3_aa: CASSVAPGTQYEQYF
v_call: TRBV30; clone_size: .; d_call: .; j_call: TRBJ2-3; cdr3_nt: TGTGCCTGGATCCCTTACCGGGGCACAGATACGCAGTATTTT; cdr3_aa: CAWIPYRGTDTQYF
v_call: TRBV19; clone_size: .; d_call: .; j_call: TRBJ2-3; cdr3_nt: TGTGCCAGTAGCAACCAACTAGAGGGGGGGGATACGCAGTATTTT; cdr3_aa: CASSNQLEGGDTQYF
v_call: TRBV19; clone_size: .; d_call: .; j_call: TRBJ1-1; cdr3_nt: TGTGCCAGTAGTATTGGGGGGGAAGCTTTCTTT; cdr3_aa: CASSIGGEAFF
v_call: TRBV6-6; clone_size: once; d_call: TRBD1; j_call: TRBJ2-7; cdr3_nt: TGTGCCAGCAGTCCTCTCTCGACAGGGTCCGAGCAGTACTTC; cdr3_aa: CASSPLSTGSEQYF
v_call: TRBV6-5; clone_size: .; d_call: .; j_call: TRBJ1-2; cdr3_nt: TGTGCCAGCAGACAGGATCCATACTCGGATGGCTACACCTTC; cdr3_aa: CASRQDPYSDGYTF
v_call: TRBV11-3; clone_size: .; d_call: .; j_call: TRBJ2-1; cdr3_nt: TGTGCCAGCAGCTCGGGACACCCCATGAACAATGAGCAGTTCTTC; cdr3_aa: CASSSGHPMNNEQFF
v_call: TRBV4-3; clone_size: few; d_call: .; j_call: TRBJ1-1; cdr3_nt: TGCGCCAGCAGCCAAGTTGCAGCCTCAATTACTGAAGCTTTCTTT; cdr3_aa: CASSQVAASITEAFF
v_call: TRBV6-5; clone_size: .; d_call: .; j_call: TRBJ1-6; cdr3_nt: TGTGCCAGCAGGGACAGTACAAATTCACCCCTCCACTTT; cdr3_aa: CASRDSTNSPLHF
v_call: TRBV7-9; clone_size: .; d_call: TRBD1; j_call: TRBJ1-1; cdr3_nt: TGTGCCAGCAGCCCCCAGACAGGGGGGGGAACTGAAGCTTTCTTT; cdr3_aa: CASSPQTGGGTEAFF
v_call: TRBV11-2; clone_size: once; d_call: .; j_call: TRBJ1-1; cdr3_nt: TGTGCCAGCAGCTTAGTGGGGGGTGGGAGGACTGAAGCTTTCTTT; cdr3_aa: CASSLVGGGRTEAFF
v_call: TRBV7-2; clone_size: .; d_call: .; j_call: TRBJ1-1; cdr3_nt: TGTGCCAGCAGCATTAACACTGAAGCTTTCTTT; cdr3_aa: CASSINTEAFF
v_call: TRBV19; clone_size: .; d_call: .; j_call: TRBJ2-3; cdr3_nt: TGTGCCAGTAGTATAGGCAACTCTAAGCGGAACACAGATACGCAGTATTTT; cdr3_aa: CASSIGNSKRNTDTQYF
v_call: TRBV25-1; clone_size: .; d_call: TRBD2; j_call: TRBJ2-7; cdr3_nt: TGTGCCAGCAGGGGGACTAGCGGGGAGAACTCCTACGAGCAGTACTTC; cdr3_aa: CASRGTSGENSYEQYF
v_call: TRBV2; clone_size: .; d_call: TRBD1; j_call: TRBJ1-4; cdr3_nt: TGTGCCAGCAGCAGGGGGACTAATGAAAAACTGTTTTTT; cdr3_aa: CASSRGTNEKLFF